The rows below give T cell receptor beta chains drawn from one sample of a study of T-cell reconstitution after alpha-beta-depleted transplantation in children. TCRdb independently ran MiXCR on the PCR reads; one entry per CDR3 protein. The table lists approximately 350,000 distinct CDR3 sequences, 15% to 20% of them singletons. Source: PBMCs, mostly from graft donor cells, taken 360 days after TCRalphabeta/CD19-depleted stem cell transplant. Receptors originate from a male patient between 2 and 15 years old who had a stem cell transplant for acute lymphoblastic leukemia, so the T cells may come from the graft donor. CDR3s include the opening cysteine and the closing phenylalanine or tryptophan. The D gene is left open where the match is weak. Some rows mark clone size as missing; the rest say once, few, many or name a class of expanded clone.

len: 13
v_gene: TRBV7-3
j_gene: TRBJ1-2
d_gene: TRBD1
abundance: NA
CDR3nt: TGTGCCAGCAGCGGAGGGACAGATTATGGCTACACCTTC
CDR3aa: CASSGGTDYGYTF

len: 13
v_gene: TRBV20-1
j_gene: TRBJ2-7
d_gene: TRBD1
abundance: NA
CDR3nt: TGCAGTGCTCCCGGGACAGGGGGGGTGGAGCAGTACTTC
CDR3aa: CSAPGTGGVEQYF

len: 16
v_gene: TRBV12-3/TRBV12-4
j_gene: TRBJ2-2
d_gene: NA
abundance: few
CDR3nt: TGTGCCAGCAGTTTAGCTACACCCGCGAACACCGGGGAGCTGTTTTTT
CDR3aa: CASSLATPANTGELFF

len: 21
v_gene: TRBV4-2
j_gene: TRBJ2-4
d_gene: TRBD2
abundance: once
CDR3nt: TGTGCCAGCAGCCAAGATGAGAGTTTCGCTAGCGGAGGGGTTGCCAAAAACATTCAGTACTTC
CDR3aa: CASSQDESFASGGVAKNIQYF

len: 13
v_gene: TRBV5-1
j_gene: TRBJ2-7
d_gene: NA
abundance: few
CDR3nt: TGCGCCAGCAGCCCACGGGCCGGATACGAGCAGTACTTC
CDR3aa: CASSPRAGYEQYF

len: 16
v_gene: TRBV5-1
j_gene: TRBJ2-1
d_gene: TRBD2
abundance: NA
CDR3nt: TGCGCCAGCAGCTTGAGGACTAGCGGGAGTGGCAATGAGCAGATCTTC
CDR3aa: CASSLRTSGSGNEQIF

len: 12
v_gene: TRBV29-1
j_gene: TRBJ1-1
d_gene: NA
abundance: many
CDR3nt: TGCAGCGTTGGACCCGGGAGGTTTGAAGCTTTCTTT
CDR3aa: CSVGPGRFEAFF

len: 16
v_gene: TRBV6-1
j_gene: TRBJ2-2
d_gene: TRBD1
abundance: NA
CDR3nt: TGTGCCAGCAGCCTCCGGGACAGGATAAACCCCGGGGAGCTGTTTTTT
CDR3aa: CASSLRDRINPGELFF

len: 12
v_gene: TRBV10-3
j_gene: TRBJ2-1
d_gene: NA
abundance: few
CDR3nt: TGTGCCTCGGGACAAGTTTACAATGAGCAGTTCTTC
CDR3aa: CASGQVYNEQFF

len: 13
v_gene: TRBV5-4
j_gene: TRBJ1-3
d_gene: TRBD1
abundance: NA
CDR3nt: TGTGCCAGCAGCGGGGGACAGGGAAACACCATATATTTT
CDR3aa: CASSGGQGNTIYF

len: 17
v_gene: TRBV29-1
j_gene: TRBJ2-3
d_gene: TRBD1
abundance: NA
CDR3nt: TGCAGCGTTGAACCCTTCGACAGGGCCCTACACAAGTATACGCAGTATTTT
CDR3aa: CSVEPFDRALHKYTQYF

len: 14
v_gene: TRBV10-3
j_gene: TRBJ2-7
d_gene: NA
abundance: few
CDR3nt: TGTGCCATCAGTGTCCAGGGGAGCTCCTACGAGCAGTACTTC
CDR3aa: CAISVQGSSYEQYF

len: 16
v_gene: TRBV7-8
j_gene: TRBJ2-2
d_gene: NA
abundance: NA
CDR3nt: TGTGCCAGCAGCTTAGCGGGAGAGGTCTTGCCCGGGGAGCTGTTTTTT
CDR3aa: CASSLAGEVLPGELFF

len: 17
v_gene: TRBV21-1
j_gene: TRBJ2-1
d_gene: NA
abundance: many
CDR3nt: TGTGCCAGCAGCCTAGCGGGAGATAGTAAGGTACACAATGAGCAGTTCTTC
CDR3aa: CASSLAGDSKVHNEQFF

len: 14
v_gene: TRBV20-1
j_gene: TRBJ2-5
d_gene: NA
abundance: NA
CDR3nt: TGCAGTGCTAGTGGTGGGGGGATTCAAGAGACCCAGTACTTC
CDR3aa: CSASGGGIQETQYF